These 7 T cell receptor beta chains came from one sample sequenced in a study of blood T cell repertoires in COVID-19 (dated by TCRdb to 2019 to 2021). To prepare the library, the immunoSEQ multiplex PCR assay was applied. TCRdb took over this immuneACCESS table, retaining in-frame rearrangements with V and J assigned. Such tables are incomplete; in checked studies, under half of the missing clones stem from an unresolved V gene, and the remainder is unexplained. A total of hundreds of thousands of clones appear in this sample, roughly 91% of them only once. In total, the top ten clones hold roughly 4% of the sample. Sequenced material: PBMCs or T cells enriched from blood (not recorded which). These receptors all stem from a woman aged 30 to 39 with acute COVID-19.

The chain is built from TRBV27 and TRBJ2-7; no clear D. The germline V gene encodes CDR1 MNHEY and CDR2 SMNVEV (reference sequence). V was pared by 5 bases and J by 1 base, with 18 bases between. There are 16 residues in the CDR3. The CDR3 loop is CASSQIPTIPSYEQYF. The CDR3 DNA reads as TGTGCCAGCAGTCAAATACCAACAATTCCTTCCTACGAGCAGTACTTC.

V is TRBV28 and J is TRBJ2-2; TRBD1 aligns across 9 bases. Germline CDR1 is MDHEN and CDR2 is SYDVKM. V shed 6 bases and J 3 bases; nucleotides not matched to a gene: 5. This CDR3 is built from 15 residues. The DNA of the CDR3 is TGTGCCAGCAGCCCGACAGGGGGGCACACCGGGGAGCTGTTTTTT. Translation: CASSPTGGHTGELFF.

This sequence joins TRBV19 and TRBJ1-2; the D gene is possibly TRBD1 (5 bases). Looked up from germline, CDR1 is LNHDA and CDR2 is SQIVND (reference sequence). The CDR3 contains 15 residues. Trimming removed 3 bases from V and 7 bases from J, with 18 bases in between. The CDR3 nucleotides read TGTGCCAGTAGTATCCAGGGTGTGGAATTCTTTGGCTACACCTTC. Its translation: CASSIQGVEFFGYTF.

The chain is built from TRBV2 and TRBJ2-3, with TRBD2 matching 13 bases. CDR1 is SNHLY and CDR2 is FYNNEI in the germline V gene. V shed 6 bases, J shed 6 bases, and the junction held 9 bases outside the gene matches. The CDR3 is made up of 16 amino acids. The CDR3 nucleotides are TGTGCCAGCAGATACGGACTAGCGGGGGCCTCCGATACGCAGTATTTT. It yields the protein CASRYGLAGASDTQYF.

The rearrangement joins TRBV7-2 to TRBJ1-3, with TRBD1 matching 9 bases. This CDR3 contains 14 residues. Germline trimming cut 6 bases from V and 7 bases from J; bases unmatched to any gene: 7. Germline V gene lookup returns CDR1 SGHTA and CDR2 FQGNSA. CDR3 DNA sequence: TGTGCCAGCAGTCCGGACAGGGGCCGGAACACCATATATTTT. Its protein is CASSPDRGRNTIYF.

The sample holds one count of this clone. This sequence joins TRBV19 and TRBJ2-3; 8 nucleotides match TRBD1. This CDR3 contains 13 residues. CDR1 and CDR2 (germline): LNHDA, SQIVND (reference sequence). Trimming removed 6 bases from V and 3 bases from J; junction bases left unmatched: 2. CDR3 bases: TGTGCCAGTAGCCGGGACAGGACAGATACGCAGTATTTT. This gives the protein CASSRDRTDTQYF. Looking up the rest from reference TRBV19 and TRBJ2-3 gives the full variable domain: DGGITQSPKYLFRKEGQNVTLSCEQNLNHDAMYWYRQDPGQGLRLIYYSQIVNDFQKGDIAEGYSVSREKKESFPLTVTSAQKNPTAFYLCASSRDRTDTQYFGPGTRLTVL.

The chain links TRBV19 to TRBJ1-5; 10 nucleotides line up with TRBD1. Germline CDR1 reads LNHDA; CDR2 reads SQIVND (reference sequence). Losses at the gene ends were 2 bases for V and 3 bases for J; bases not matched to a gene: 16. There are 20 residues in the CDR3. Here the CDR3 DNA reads TGTGCCAGTAGTATACCCCGCCGGGACAGGGGAATAGGTGACAATCAGCCCCAGCATTTT. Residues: CASSIPRRDRGIGDNQPQHF.